This T cell receptor beta chain was found in a study of control samples from healthy donors and cancer patients. Sequencing was performed with immunoSEQ multiplex PCR; in TCRdb, only in-frame clones are kept and a portion is missing. Of 150,000 to 200,000 clones detected, around 90% appear once; the ten largest clones hold approximately 4.9%. Unmatched junction bases numbered 7, after V lost 5 bases and J lost 2 bases. Per germline, CDR1 SGHAT and CDR2 FQNNGV. The CDR3 is made up of 15 amino acids. This clonotype was sampled from a woman in her 30s in good health. The material sequenced was blood. The rearrangement uses TRBV11-2 and TRBJ2-5, with 8 bases lining up with TRBD1. As DNA, the CDR3 is TGTGCCAGCAGCACTAGGACAGGGACTCAAGAGACCCAGTACTTC. Amino acids: CASSTRTGTQETQYF.